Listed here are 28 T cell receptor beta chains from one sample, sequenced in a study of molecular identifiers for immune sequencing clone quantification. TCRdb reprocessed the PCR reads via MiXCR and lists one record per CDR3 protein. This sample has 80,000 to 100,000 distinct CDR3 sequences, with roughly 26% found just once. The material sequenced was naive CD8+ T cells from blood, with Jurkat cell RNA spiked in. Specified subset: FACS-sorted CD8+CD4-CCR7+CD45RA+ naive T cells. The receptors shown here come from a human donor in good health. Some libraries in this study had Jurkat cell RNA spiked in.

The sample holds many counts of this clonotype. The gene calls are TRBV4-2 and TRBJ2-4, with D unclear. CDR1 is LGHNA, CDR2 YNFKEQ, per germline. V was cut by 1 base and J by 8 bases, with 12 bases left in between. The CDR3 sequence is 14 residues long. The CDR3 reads CASSQGISSDIQYF. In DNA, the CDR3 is TGTGCCAGCAGCCAAGGTATATCGAGTGACATTCAGTACTTC.

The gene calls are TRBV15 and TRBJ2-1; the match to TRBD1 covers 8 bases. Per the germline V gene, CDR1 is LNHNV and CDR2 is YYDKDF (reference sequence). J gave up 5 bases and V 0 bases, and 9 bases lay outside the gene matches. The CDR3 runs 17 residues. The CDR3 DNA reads TGTGCCACCAGCAGAGATCTCGGGGGACAGGAAAACAATGAGCAGTTCTTC. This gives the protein CATSRDLGGQENNEQFF.

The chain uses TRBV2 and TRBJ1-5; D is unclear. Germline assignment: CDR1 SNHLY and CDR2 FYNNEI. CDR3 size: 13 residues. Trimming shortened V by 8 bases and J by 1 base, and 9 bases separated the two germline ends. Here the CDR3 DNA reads TGTGCCAGCGGCGAAGGGAGCAATCAGCCCCAGCATTTT. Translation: CASGEGSNQPQHF.

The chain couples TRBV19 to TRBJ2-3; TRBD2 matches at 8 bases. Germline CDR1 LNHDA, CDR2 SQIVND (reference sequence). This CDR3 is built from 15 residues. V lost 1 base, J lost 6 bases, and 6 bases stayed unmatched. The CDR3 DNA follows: TGTGCCAGTAGTATAGTTGGCGGGGGGTCGGATACGCAGTATTTT. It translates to CASSIVGGGSDTQYF.

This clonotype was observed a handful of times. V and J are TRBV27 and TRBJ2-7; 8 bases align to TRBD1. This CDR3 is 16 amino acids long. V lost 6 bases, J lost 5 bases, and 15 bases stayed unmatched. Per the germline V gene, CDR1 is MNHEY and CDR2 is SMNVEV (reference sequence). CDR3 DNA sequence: TGTGCCAGCAGACTTATCTTCGGACAGGGTGACCACGAGCAGTACTTC. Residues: CASRLIFGQGDHEQYF.

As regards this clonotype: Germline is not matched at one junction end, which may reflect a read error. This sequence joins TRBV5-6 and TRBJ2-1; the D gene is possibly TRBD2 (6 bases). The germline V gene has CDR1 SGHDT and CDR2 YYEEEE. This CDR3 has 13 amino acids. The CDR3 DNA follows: TGTGCCAGCAGCTCGGGGGAATACAGTGAGCAGTTCTTC. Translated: CASSSGEYSEQFF.

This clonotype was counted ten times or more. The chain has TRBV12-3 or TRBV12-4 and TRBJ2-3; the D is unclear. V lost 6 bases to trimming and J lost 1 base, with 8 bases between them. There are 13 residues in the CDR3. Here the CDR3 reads CASRGRRTDTQYF. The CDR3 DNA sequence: TGTGCCAGCAGGGGCAGACGCACAGATACGCAGTATTTT.

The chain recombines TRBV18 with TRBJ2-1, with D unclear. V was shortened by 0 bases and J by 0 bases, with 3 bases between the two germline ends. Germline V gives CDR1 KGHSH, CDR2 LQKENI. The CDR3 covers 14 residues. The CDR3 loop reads CASSPPGSYNEQFF. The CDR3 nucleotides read TGTGCCAGCTCACCACCAGGCTCCTACAATGAGCAGTTCTTC.

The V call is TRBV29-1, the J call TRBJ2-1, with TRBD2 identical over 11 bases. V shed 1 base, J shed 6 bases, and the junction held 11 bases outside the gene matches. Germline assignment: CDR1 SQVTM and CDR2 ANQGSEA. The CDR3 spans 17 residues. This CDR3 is CSVEGYPLAGGGNEQFF. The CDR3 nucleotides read TGCAGCGTTGAAGGGTATCCCCTAGCGGGAGGAGGCAATGAGCAGTTCTTC.

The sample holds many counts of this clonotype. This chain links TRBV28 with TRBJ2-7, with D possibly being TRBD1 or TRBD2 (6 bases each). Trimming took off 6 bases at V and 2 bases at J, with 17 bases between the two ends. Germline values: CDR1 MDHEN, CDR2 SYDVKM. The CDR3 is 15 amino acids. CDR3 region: CASSPEGEPPYEQYF. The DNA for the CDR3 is TGTGCCAGCAGCCCGGAGGGGGAGCCACCCTACGAGCAGTACTTC.

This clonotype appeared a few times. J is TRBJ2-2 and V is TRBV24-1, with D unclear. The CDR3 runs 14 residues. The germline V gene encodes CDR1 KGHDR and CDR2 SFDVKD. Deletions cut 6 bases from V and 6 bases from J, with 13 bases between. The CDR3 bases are TGTGCCACCAGTCCTTCCAGTATCCCCGGGGAGCTGTTTTTT. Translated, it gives CATSPSSIPGELFF.

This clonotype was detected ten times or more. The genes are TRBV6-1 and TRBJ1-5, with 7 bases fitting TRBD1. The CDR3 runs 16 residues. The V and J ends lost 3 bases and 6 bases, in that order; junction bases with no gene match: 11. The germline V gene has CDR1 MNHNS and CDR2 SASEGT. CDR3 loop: CASSEDRSPVIQPQHF. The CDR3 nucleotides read TGTGCCAGCAGTGAGGACAGGTCCCCAGTGATTCAGCCCCAGCATTTT.

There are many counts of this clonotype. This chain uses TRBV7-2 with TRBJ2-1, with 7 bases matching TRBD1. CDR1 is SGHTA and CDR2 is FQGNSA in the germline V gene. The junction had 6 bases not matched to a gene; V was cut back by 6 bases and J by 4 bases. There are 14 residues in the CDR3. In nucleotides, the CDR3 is TGTGCCAGCAGAGGAACACAGGGGTACAATGAGCAGTTCTTC. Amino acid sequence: CASRGTQGYNEQFF.

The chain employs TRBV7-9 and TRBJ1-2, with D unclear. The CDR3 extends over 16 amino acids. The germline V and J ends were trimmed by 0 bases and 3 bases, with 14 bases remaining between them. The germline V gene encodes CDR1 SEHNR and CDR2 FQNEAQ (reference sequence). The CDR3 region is CASSLASGQADYGYTF. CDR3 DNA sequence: TGTGCCAGCAGCTTAGCGTCTGGGCAAGCTGACTATGGCTACACCTTC.

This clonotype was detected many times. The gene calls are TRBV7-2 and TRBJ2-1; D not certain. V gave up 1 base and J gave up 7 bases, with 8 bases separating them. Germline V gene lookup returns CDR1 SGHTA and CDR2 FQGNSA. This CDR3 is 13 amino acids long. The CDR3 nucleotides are TGTGCCAGCAGCTTAGTAGAGTGGAATGAGCAGTTCTTC. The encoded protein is CASSLVEWNEQFF.

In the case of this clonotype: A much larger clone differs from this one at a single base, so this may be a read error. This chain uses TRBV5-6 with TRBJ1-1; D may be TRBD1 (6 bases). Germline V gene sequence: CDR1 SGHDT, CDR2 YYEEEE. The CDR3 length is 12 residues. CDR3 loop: CARSLGGTEAFF. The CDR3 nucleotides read TGTGCCAGGAGCTTAGGGGGGACTGAAGCTTTCTTT. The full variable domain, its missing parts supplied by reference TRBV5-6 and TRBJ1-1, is DAGVTQSPTHLIKTRGQQVTLRCSPKSGHDTVSWYQQALGQGPQFIFQYYEEEERQRGNFPDRFSGHQFPNYSSELNVNALLLGDSALYLCARSLGGTEAFFGQGTRLTVV.

CDR3 sequence reads: CASSPRVGGFPDTQYF. CDR3 DNA sequence: TGTGCCAGCAGTCCCAGGGTTGGGGGGTTTCCAGATACGCAGTATTTT. This chain links TRBV28 with TRBJ2-3; TRBD2 might be the D (6 bases). Trimming took off 5 bases at V and 4 bases at J, with 19 bases between the two ends. CDR3 size: 16 residues. Germline lookup yields CDR1 MDHEN and CDR2 SYDVKM.

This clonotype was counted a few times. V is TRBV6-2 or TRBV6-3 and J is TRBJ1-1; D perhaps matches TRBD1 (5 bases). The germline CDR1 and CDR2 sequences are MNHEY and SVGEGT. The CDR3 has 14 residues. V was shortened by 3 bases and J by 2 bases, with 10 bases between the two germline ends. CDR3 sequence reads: CASSYWGDNTEAFF. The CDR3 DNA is TGTGCCAGCAGTTATTGGGGGGATAACACTGAAGCTTTCTTT.

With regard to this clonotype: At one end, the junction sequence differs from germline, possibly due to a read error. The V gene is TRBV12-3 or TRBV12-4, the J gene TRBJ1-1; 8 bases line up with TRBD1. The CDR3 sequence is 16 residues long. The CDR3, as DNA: TGTGCCAGCAGCTCCAGGGGGCCCCTTCCCACCACTGCAGCTTTCTTT. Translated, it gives CASSSRGPLPTTAAFF.

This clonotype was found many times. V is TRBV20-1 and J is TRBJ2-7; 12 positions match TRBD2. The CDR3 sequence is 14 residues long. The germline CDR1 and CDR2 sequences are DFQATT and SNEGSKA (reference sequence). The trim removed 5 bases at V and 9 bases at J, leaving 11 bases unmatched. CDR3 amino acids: CSAASGLAGGVQYF. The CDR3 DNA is TGCAGTGCTGCTTCGGGGCTAGCGGGGGGGGTGCAGTACTTC.

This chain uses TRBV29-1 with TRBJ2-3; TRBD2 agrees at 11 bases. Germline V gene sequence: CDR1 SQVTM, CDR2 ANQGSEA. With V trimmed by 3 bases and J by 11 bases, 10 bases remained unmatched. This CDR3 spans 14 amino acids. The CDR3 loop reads CSVDGSSGGPGQYF. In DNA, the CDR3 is TGCAGCGTTGATGGTTCTAGCGGGGGGCCTGGGCAGTATTTT.

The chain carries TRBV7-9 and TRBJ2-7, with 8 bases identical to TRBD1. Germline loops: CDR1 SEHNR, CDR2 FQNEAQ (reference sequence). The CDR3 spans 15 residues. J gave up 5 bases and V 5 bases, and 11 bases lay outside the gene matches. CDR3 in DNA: TGTGCCAGCAGCCCAGCCCAGGGGGCTTTTAACGAGCAGTACTTC. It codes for CASSPAQGAFNEQYF.

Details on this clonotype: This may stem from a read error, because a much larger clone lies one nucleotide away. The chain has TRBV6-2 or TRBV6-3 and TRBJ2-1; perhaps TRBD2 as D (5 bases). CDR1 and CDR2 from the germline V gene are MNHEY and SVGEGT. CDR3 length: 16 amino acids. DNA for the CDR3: TGTTCCAGCAGTCCTCATGCGTCCCGGGATGCTAATGAGCAGTTCTTC. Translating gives CSSSPHASRDANEQFF.

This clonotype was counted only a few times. The CDR3 reads CASRFDWQETQYF. The CDR3 nucleotides are TGCGCCAGCAGATTTGACTGGCAAGAGACCCAGTACTTC. This chain uses TRBV5-1 with TRBJ2-5, with unresolved D. Trimming cost V 5 bases and J 2 bases, with 10 bases left between them. The CDR3 has 13 amino acids. Germline V gene lookup returns CDR1 SGHRS and CDR2 YFSETQ.

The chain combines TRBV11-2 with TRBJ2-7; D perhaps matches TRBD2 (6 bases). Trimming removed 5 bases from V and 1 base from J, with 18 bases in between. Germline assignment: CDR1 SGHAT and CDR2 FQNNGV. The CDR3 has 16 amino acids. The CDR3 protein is CASSLFSGYASYEQYF. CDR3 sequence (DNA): TGTGCCAGCAGCCTCTTTAGCGGATACGCGTCCTACGAGCAGTACTTC.

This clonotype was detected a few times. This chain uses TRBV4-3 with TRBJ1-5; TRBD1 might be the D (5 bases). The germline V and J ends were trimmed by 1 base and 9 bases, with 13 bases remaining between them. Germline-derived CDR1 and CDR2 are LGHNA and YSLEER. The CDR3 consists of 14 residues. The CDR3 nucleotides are TGCGCCAGCAGCCAAGCTTGGGACGTCCGGCCCCAGCATTTT. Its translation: CASSQAWDVRPQHF.

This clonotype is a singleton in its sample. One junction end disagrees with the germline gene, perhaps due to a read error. The DNA for the CDR3 is TGTGCCAGTAGTCTACAGACAGGGAACACTGAAGCTCTCTTT. This gives the protein CASSLQTGNTEALF. The V and J genes are TRBV19 and TRBJ1-1; TRBD1 agrees at 7 bases. The CDR3 has 14 residues. Germline CDR1 is LNHDA and CDR2 is SQIVND (reference sequence).

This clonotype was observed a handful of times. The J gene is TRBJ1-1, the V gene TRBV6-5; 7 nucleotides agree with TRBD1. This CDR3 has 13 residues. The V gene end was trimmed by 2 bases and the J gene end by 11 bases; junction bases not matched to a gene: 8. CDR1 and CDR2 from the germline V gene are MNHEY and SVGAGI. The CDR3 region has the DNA TGTGCCAGCAGTTACATCAAGGGGGCGGAGGCTTTCTTT. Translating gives CASSYIKGAEAFF.